This record looks at one TCR beta chain sequence and its context. TCRdb reprocessed the RT-PCR reads with MiXCR, giving one entry per CDR3 protein. The profile shows approximately 720,000 distinct CDR3 sequences, 12% to 15% of them singletons. The junction had 10 bases not matched to a gene; V was cut back by 4 bases and J by 0 bases. The CDR3 is 17 amino acids. Germline CDR1 reads SGHDT; CDR2 reads YYEEEE. Specimen: memory CD4+ T cells from blood. V and J are TRBV5-6 and TRBJ1-1; 9 nucleotides align to TRBD1. This sequence was found in a female donor in good health, serving as a healthy control. This CDR3 is CASSLGQGRLMNTEAFF. The CDR3 DNA reads as TGTGCCAGCAGCCTGGGACAGGGCAGACTAATGAACACTGAAGCTTTCTTT.